This record looks at one TCR beta chain sequence and its context. Its matching antigen is unknown. Unique molecular identifiers were added to individual cDNA molecules. TCRdb used MiXCR to reprocess the 5' RACE reads, holding one entry per CDR3 protein. The sample yields 70,000 to 90,000 distinct CDR3 sequences, roughly 12% seen once. The entry originates in a study of early T cells in non-severe SARS-CoV-2 infection. Overall study results and limits: VDJdb matching skewed toward anti-spike CD8 responses, missing private and CD4 specificities.

Unmatched junction bases numbered 5, after V lost 5 bases and J lost 9 bases. Germline V gives CDR1 PRHDT, CDR2 FYEKMQ (reference sequence). CDR3 size: 13 residues. This chain connects TRBV13 to TRBJ2-1; 9 nucleotides line up with TRBD2. This receptor was taken from an adult who was a healthcare worker with PCR-confirmed SARS-CoV-2 infection or an uninfected control (not recorded which). The material sequenced was whole blood. In DNA, the CDR3 is TGTGCCAGCAGCCGTAGCGGGAGCGGTGAGCAGTTCTTC. Protein product: CASSRSGSGEQFF.